The entry that follows covers one TCR beta chain sequence. The antigen is not known. This record belongs to a study of lymphopenia after photon versus proton radiotherapy. Overall study results and limits: Larger post-nadir TCR diversity loss correlated inversely with survival in deceased patients.

Data came from immunoSEQ multiplex PCR; TCRdb stores just in-frame clones and leaves some out. The data contain 160,000 or so clones, 75% to 90% of them seen just once; the ten biggest clones take up 4% to 5%. Sequencing was performed on peripheral blood, taken from a patient treated with photon-based radiotherapy. This sequence was found in a man aged 50-60 years with gastric cancer.

CDR3 residues: CASSIAGTGGNNEQFF. The CDR3 coding sequence is TGCGCCAGCAGCATTGCCGGGACAGGGGGAAACAATGAGCAGTTCTTC. The chain employs TRBV5-1 and TRBJ2-1, with TRBD1 identical over 11 bases. CDR1 SGHRS and CDR2 YFSETQ come from the germline V gene. Unmatched junction bases numbered 8, after V lost 4 bases and J lost 5 bases. The CDR3 covers 16 residues. Full variable domain (outside the CDR3, taken from reference TRBV5-1 and TRBJ2-1): KAGVTQTPRYLIKTRGQQVTLSCSPISGHRSVSWYQQTPGQGLQFLFEYFSETQRNKGNFPGRFSGRQFSNSRSEMNVSTLELGDSALYLCASSIAGTGGNNEQFFGPGTRLTVL.